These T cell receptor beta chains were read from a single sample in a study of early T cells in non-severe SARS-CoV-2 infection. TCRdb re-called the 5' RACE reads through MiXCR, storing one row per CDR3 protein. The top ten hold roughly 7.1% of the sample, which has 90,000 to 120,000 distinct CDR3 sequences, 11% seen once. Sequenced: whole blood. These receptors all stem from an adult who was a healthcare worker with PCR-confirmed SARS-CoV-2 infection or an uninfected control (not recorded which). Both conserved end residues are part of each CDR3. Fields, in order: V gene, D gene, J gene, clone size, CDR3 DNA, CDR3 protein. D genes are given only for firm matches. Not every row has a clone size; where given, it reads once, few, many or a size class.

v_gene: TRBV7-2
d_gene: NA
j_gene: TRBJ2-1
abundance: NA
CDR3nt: TGTGCCAGCAGCTCGTGGGGCTCCTACAATGAGCAGTTCTTC
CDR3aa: CASSSWGSYNEQFF

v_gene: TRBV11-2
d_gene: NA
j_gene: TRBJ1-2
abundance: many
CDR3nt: TGTGCCAGCAGCCTGGTAGGGGTAGCGAACTATGGCTACACCTTC
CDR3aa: CASSLVGVANYGYTF

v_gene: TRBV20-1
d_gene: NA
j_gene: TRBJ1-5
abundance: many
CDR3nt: TGCAGTGCTAGAGATCGGGCAGACAATCAGCCCCAGCATTTT
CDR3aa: CSARDRADNQPQHF

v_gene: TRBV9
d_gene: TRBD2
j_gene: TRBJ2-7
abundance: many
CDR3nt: TGTGCCAGCAGCGCGGGACTAGCGGGATCACACGAGCAGTACTTC
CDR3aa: CASSAGLAGSHEQYF

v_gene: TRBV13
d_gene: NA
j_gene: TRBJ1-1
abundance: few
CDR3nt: TGTGCCAGCAGCAGTACCGCGTACACTGAAGCTTTCTTT
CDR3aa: CASSSTAYTEAFF

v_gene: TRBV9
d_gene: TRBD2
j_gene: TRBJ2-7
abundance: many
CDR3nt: TGTGCCAGCAGCGTAGACGCTAGCGGCCCCTACGAGCAGTACTTC
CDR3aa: CASSVDASGPYEQYF

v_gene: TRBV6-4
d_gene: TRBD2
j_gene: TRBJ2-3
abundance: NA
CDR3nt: TGTGCCAGCAGTGAGACTAGCGCGAGCACAGATACGCAGTATTTT
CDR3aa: CASSETSASTDTQYF

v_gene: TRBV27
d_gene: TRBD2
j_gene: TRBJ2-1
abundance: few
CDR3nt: TGTGCCAGCAGTTTAAGGTTGATAGCGGGAGGGCCCAGGTCCTACAATGAGCAGTTCTTC
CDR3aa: CASSLRLIAGGPRSYNEQFF

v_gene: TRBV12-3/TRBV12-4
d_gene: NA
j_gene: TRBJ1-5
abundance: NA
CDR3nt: TGTGCCAGCAGTTTAAAGCACAGTGACCCCGATCAGCCCCAGCATTTT
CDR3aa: CASSLKHSDPDQPQHF

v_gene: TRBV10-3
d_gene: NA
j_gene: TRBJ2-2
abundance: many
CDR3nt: TGTGCCATCAGTGAGCCGACGGCCAGCACCGGGGAGCTGTTTTTT
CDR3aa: CAISEPTASTGELFF

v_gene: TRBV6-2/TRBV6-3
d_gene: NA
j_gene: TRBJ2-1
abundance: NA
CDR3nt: TGTGCCAGCAGTTATATTGCAAATGAGCAGTTCTTC
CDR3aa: CASSYIANEQFF